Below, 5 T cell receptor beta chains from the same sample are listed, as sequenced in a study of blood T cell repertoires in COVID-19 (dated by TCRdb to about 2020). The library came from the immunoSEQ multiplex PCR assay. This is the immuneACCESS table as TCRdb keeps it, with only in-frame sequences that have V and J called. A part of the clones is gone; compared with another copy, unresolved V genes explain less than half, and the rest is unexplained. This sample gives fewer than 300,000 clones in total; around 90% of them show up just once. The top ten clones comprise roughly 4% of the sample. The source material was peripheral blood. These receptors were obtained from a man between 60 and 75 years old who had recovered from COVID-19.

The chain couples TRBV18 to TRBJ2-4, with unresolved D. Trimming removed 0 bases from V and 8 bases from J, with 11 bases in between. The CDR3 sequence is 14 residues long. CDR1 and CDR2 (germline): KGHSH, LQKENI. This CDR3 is CASSPPRPADIQYF. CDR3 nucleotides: TGTGCCAGCTCACCACCGAGACCTGCGGACATTCAGTACTTC.

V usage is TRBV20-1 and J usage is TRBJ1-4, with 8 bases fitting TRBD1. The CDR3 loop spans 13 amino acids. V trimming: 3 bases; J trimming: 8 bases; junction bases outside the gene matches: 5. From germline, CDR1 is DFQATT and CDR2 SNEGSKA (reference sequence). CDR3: CSASQGAGEKLFF. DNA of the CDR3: TGCAGTGCTAGTCAGGGGGCTGGAGAAAAACTGTTTTTT.

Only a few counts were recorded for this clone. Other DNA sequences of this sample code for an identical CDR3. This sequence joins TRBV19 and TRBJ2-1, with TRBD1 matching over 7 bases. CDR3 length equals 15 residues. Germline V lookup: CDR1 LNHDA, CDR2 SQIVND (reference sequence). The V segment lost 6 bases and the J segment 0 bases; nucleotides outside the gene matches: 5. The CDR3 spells CASSPDRSSYNEQFF. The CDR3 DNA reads TGTGCCAGTAGCCCGGACAGGAGCTCCTACAATGAGCAGTTCTTC.

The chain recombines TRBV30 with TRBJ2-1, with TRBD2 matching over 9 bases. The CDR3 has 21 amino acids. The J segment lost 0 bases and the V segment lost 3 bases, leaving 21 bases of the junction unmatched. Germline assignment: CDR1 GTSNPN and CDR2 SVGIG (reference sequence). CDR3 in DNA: TGTGCCTGGAGCGGGCGGGGGGGCCCTATTTGGAAGCCGAGCTCCTACAATGAGCAGTTCTTC. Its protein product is CAWSGRGGPIWKPSSYNEQFF.

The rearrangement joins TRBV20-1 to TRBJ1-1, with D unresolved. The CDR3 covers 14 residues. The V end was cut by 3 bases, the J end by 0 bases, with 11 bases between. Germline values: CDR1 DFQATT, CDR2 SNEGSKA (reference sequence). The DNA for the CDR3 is TGCAGTGCTAGTCCTACCGGGTTGAACACTGAAGCTTTCTTT. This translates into CSASPTGLNTEAFF.